This T cell receptor (beta chain) came from a study of control samples from healthy donors and cancer patients. CDR3 length equals 15 residues. Germline-derived CDR1 and CDR2 are MNHEY and SVGAGI. Trimming shortened V by 7 bases and J by 2 bases, and 18 bases separated the two germline ends. Profiling relied on immunoSEQ multiplex PCR, and the TCRdb table lists in-frame clones only, not all of them. The sample has about 140,000 clones; more than 80% are singletons. Sequenced sample: blood. This receptor was taken from a man younger than 35 in good health. The rearrangement links TRBV6-5 to TRBJ2-7; TRBD1 is a possible D gene (6 bases). The CDR3 DNA follows: TGTGCCAGCATCCAACCGGGACATCTAACCTACGAGCAGTACTTC. This sequence encodes CASIQPGHLTYEQYF.